This T cell receptor (beta chain) was documented in a study of T cell changes during pregnancy in multiple sclerosis. Here immunoSEQ multiplex PCR was the method, and the copy in TCRdb shows in-frame clones only, minus some. The profile shows under 75,000 clones, 92% of them singletons. Germline CDR1 reads MGHRA; CDR2 reads YSYEKL. Trimming removed 2 bases at V and 0 bases at J, with 16 bases between. The CDR3 extends over 18 amino acids. The sequence derives from a female donor with multiple sclerosis, enrolled in a pregnancy study. Specimen: CD4+ T cells from peripheral blood mononuclear cells, collected after pregnancy. This sequence joins TRBV4-1 and TRBJ1-4; D might be TRBD1 (5 bases). The CDR3 bases are TGCGCCAGCAGCCAACCCCTCCCGGGGGTGTCAACTAATGAAAAACTGTTTTTT. The encoded protein is CASSQPLPGVSTNEKLFF.